Shown below are 18 T cell receptor beta chains from a single sample sequenced in a study of graft-versus-host responses after intestinal transplantation. Produced via immunoSEQ multiplex PCR; TCRdb's table is partial and in-frame only. The sample lists tens of thousands of clones; roughly 95% were seen once. Their target antigens are unknown. The sequencing here drew on unstimulated CD8+ T cells sorted from spleen or lymph node cells, taken before transplant. These receptors all come from a human donor who was the organ donor for an intestinal transplant.

This chain connects TRBV6-6 to TRBJ1-1, with D unresolved. CDR3 size: 15 residues. CDR1 MNHNY and CDR2 SVGAGI come from the germline V gene (reference sequence). The V and J ends lost 2 bases and 4 bases respectively, with 14 bases between them. The CDR3 DNA reads TGTGCCAGCAGTTACCCAATAGATTGGGGCACTGAAGCTTTCTTT. Translated: CASSYPIDWGTEAFF.

This clone is a singleton in its sample. The chain uses TRBV15 and TRBJ2-5; D not certain. Trimming shortened V by 0 bases and J by 9 bases, and 17 bases separated the two germline ends. The CDR3 consists of 15 residues. Per the germline V gene, CDR1 is LNHNV and CDR2 is YYDKDF (reference sequence). CDR3 in amino acids: CATSRDKAGPRAQYF. The CDR3 coding sequence is TGTGCCACCAGCAGAGATAAGGCAGGCCCAAGGGCCCAGTACTTC.

The chain recombines TRBV5-4 with TRBJ2-3, with D uncertain. Deletions cut 1 base from V and 4 bases from J, with 13 bases between. The CDR3 loop spans 15 amino acids. Germline V gives CDR1 SGHNT, CDR2 YYREEE (reference sequence). The CDR3 reads CASSLTVLQSDTQYF. CDR3 in DNA: TGTGCCAGCAGCTTGACGGTCCTACAGTCAGATACGCAGTATTTT.

V and J are TRBV5-5 and TRBJ2-5, with 7 bases that match TRBD1. The CDR3 extends over 16 amino acids. Trimming at V came to 4 bases and at J to 1 base, leaving 10 bases not matched to a gene. Germline V CDR1 and CDR2: SGHKS, YYEKEE (reference sequence). CDR3 sequence reads: CASSEDSSGGQETQYF. The CDR3 DNA is TGTGCCAGCAGCGAAGACTCCTCAGGGGGCCAAGAGACCCAGTACTTC.

This rearrangement joins TRBV4-1 to TRBJ1-3; a weak D match, TRBD1 (5 bases). The CDR3 contains 15 residues. Germline CDR1 is MGHRA and CDR2 is YSYEKL. The ends were cut back, 0 bases at V and 2 bases at J, with 8 bases in the middle. The CDR3 coding sequence is TGCGCCAGCAGCCAAGACAGGGTGCCTGGAAACACCATATATTTT. It specifies CASSQDRVPGNTIYF.

The rearrangement uses TRBV9 and TRBJ2-3; TRBD2 is a possible D gene (7 bases). The CDR3 runs 17 residues. CDR1 SGDLS and CDR2 YYNGEE come from the germline V gene. V lost 0 bases to trimming and J lost 4 bases, with 18 bases between them. The CDR3 here is CASSVAVRGGAPDTQYF. The CDR3 coding sequence is TGTGCCAGCAGCGTAGCGGTACGTGGGGGGGCCCCAGATACGCAGTATTTT. The full variable domain, completed using reference TRBV9 and TRBJ2-3, is DSGVTQTPKHLITATGQRVTLRCSPRSGDLSVYWYQQSLDQGLQFLIQYYNGEERAKGNILERFSAQQFPDLHSELNLSSLELGDSALYFCASSVAVRGGAPDTQYFGPGTRLTVL.

The chain has TRBV5-6 and TRBJ1-1; D remains ambiguous. CDR1 SGHDT and CDR2 YYEEEE come from the germline V gene. The V end lost 4 bases, the J end lost 5 bases, and 9 bases lay between the germline ends. The CDR3 covers 12 residues. CDR3 sequence: CASSSTVTEAFF. Written as DNA, the CDR3 is TGTGCCAGCAGCAGTACAGTGACTGAAGCTTTCTTT.

The chain recombines TRBV4-3 with TRBJ2-7; TRBD1 aligns across 8 bases. The CDR3 spans 15 residues. The V gene's germline CDR1 is LGHNA and CDR2 YSLEER. Germline trimming cut 0 bases from V and 3 bases from J; bases unmatched to any gene: 4. The CDR3 DNA is TGCGCCAGCAGCCAAGAAGACAGGGGTGGCTACGAGCAGTACTTC. This gives the protein CASSQEDRGGYEQYF.

The V gene is TRBV4-2, the J gene TRBJ2-7; a possible D gene is TRBD1 (5 bases). Trimming stripped 6 bases from V and 1 base from J, with 10 bases between. Germline CDR1 LGHNA, CDR2 YNFKEQ. The CDR3 consists of 13 residues. The DNA for the CDR3 is TGTGCCAGCAGTCTTGACAGATCCTACGAGCAGTACTTC. As protein: CASSLDRSYEQYF.

The chain recombines TRBV18 with TRBJ1-3; D call uncertain. Deletions cut 2 bases from V and 0 bases from J, with 8 bases between. Germline CDR1 and CDR2: KGHSH and LQKENI. The CDR3 contains 15 residues. For the CDR3, the DNA is TGTGCCAGCTCACCAATGCGTAACTCTGGAAACACCATATATTTT. Its protein is CASSPMRNSGNTIYF.

The gene calls are TRBV5-1 and TRBJ2-1; 7 bases line up with TRBD2. Per the germline V gene, CDR1 is SGHRS and CDR2 is YFSETQ. J was trimmed by 1 base and V by 1 base; bases with no gene match: 2. The CDR3 has 15 residues. Here the CDR3 reads CASSLSGVSYNEQFF. The CDR3 nucleotides are TGCGCCAGCAGCTTGAGCGGGGTGTCCTACAATGAGCAGTTCTTC.

The chain carries TRBV5-1 and TRBJ2-3, with TRBD2 matching 9 bases. Germline CDR1 is SGHRS and CDR2 is YFSETQ. The J segment lost 6 bases and the V segment lost 4 bases, leaving 12 bases of the junction unmatched. The CDR3 extends over 16 amino acids. The DNA of the CDR3 is TGCGCCAGCAGCCACCCTGGCGGGGGGGCCGATGATACGCAGTATTTT. Translating gives CASSHPGGGADDTQYF.

V and J are TRBV27 and TRBJ2-5; 15 bases are shared with TRBD2. The V gene end was trimmed by 5 bases and the J gene end by 3 bases; junction bases not matched to a gene: 10. Germline V gene sequence: CDR1 MNHEY, CDR2 SMNVEV (reference sequence). This CDR3 is 18 amino acids long. The CDR3 is CASSSTPGLAGGKETQYF. The CDR3 DNA sequence: TGTGCCAGCAGTAGCACCCCGGGACTAGCGGGGGGTAAAGAGACCCAGTACTTC.

The chain uses TRBV7-9 and TRBJ2-5, with 8 nucleotides matching TRBD2. Unmatched junction bases numbered 11, after V lost 1 base and J lost 4 bases. This CDR3 spans 17 amino acids. Germline lookup yields CDR1 SEHNR and CDR2 FQNEAQ (reference sequence). The CDR3 region has the DNA TGTGCCAGCAGCTTAGGCGGGACTAGAGGCTGGCGAGAGACCCAGTACTTC. Translating it yields CASSLGGTRGWRETQYF.

The gene calls are TRBV6-1 and TRBJ2-5; the match to TRBD2 covers 14 bases. Unmatched junction bases numbered 10, after V lost 4 bases and J lost 3 bases. From germline, CDR1 is MNHNS and CDR2 SASEGT. CDR3 size: 18 residues. CDR3 amino acids: CASSGQYRLAGGEETQYF. The DNA for the CDR3 is TGTGCCAGCAGTGGACAATACAGACTAGCGGGGGGGGAAGAGACCCAGTACTTC.

This clone was seen just once. The chain has TRBV19 and TRBJ1-2; 7 bases match TRBD1. Germline CDR1 LNHDA, CDR2 SQIVND (reference sequence). The CDR3 sequence is 15 residues long. Trimming took 4 bases from V and 0 from J; bases not matched to a gene: 5. CDR3 DNA sequence: TGTGCCAGTAGTAGGGACAGCTACACTAACTATGGCTACACCTTC. It is translated as CASSRDSYTNYGYTF.

The chain couples TRBV7-9 to TRBJ2-7; D is unclear. V lost 4 bases, J lost 1 base, and 17 bases lay in between. Germline lookup yields CDR1 SEHNR and CDR2 FQNEAQ (reference sequence). CDR3 length equals 16 residues. The CDR3 region has the DNA TGTGCCAGCAGCTATCCCCGGGTCGACCCATCCTACGAGCAGTACTTC. This translates into CASSYPRVDPSYEQYF.

This chain joins TRBV4-1 and TRBJ2-7; no definite D call. CDR1 and CDR2 (germline): MGHRA, YSYEKL. The CDR3 is 14 residues long. V shed 0 bases and J shed 0 bases, with 6 bases lying between them. The CDR3 region is CASSQDSASYEQYF. Written as DNA, the CDR3 is TGCGCCAGCAGCCAAGATTCGGCCTCCTACGAGCAGTACTTC.